This T cell receptor beta chain is drawn from a study of T cell clusters in autoimmune cytopenias. The CDR3 runs to 13 residues. TRB was amplified from roughly 250 ng of peripheral blood genomic DNA per sample. One tube held mixed TRB-A and TRB-B primer pools for touch-down PCR. Following a re-call of the multiplex PCR reads, TCRdb has one entry per CDR3 protein and lacks DNA. This sample's clone table lists fewer than 15,000 distinct CDR3 sequences. The chain uses TRBV12-3 or TRBV12-4 and TRBJ1-1. Sequencing input: peripheral blood. This clonotype originated in a human donor with an autoimmune cytopenia or autoimmune hepatitis (not recorded which). Here the CDR3 reads CASSLGPLFKAFF.